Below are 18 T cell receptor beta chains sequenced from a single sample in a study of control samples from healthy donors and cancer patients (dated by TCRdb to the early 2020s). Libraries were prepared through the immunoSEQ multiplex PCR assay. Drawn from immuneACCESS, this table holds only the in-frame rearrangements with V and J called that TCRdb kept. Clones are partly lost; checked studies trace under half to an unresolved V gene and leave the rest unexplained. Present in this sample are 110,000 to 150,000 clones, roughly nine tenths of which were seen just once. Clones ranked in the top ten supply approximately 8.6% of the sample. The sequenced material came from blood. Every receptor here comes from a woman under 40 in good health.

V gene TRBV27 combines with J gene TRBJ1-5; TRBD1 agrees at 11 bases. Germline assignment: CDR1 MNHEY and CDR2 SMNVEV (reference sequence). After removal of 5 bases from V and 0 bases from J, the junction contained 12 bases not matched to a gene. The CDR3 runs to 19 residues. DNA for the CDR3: TGTGCCAGCAGTCCCGATAGGGGGACAGGGGGACATAGCAATCAGCCCCAGCATTTT. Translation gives CASSPDRGTGGHSNQPQHF.

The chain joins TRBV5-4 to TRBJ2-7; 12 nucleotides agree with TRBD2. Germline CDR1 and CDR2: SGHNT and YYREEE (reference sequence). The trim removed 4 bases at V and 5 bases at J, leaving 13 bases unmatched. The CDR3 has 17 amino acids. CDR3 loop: CASSTEKLAGGIHEQYF. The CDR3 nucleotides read TGTGCCAGCAGCACCGAAAAGCTAGCGGGAGGGATCCACGAGCAGTACTTC. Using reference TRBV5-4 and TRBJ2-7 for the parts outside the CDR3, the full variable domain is ETGVTQSPTHLIKTRGQQVTLRCSSQSGHNTVSWYQQALGQGPQFIFQYYREEENGRGNFPPRFSGLQFPNYSSELNVNALELDDSALYLCASSTEKLAGGIHEQYFGPGTRLTVT.

CDR3 in amino acids: CASNGRGSETQYF. CDR3 DNA sequence: TGTGCCAGCAACGGGCGCGGGAGCGAGACCCAGTACTTC. The V call is TRBV5-5, the J call TRBJ2-5, with 7 bases that match TRBD2. After removal of 6 bases from V and 5 bases from J, the junction contained 7 bases not matched to a gene. CDR1 is SGHKS, CDR2 YYEKEE, per germline (reference sequence). The CDR3 has 13 residues.

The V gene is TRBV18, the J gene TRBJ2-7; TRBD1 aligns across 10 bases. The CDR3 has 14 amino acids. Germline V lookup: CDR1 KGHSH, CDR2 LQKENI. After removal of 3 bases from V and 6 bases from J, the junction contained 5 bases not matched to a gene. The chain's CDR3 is CASSPGTGEVEQYF. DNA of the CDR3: TGTGCCAGCTCACCCGGGACAGGGGAGGTCGAGCAGTACTTC.

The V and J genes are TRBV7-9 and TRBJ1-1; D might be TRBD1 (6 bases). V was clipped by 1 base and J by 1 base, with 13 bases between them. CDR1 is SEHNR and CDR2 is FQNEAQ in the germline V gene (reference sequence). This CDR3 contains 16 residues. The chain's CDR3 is CASSLGGPIPNTEAFF. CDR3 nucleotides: TGTGCCAGCAGCTTAGGGGGGCCGATCCCGAACACTGAAGCTTTCTTT.

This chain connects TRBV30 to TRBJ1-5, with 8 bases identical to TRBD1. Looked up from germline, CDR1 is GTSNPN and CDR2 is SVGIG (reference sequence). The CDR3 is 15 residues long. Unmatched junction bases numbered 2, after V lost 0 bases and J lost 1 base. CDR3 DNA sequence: TGTGCCTGGAGTGTACGACAGGGGAGCAATCAGCCCCAGCATTTT. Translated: CAWSVRQGSNQPQHF.

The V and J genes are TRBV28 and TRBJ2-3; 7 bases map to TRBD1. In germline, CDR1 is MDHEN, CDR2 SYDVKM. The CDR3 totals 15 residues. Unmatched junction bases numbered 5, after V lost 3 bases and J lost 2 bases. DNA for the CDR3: TGTGCCAGCAGTTTGGGACAGCCTCTCACAGATACGCAGTATTTT. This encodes CASSLGQPLTDTQYF.

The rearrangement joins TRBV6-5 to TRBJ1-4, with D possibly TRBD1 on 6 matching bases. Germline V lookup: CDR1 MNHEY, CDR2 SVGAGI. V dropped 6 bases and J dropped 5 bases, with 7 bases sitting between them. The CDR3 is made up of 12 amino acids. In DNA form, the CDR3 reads TGTGCCAGCAGAACAGGGAATGAAAAACTGTTTTTT. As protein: CASRTGNEKLFF.

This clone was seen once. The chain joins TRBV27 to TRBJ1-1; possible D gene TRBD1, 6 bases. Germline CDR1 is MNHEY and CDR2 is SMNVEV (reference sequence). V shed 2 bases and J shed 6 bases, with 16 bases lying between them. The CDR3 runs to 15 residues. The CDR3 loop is CASSLRGTAAAEAFF. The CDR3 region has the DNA TGTGCCAGCAGTTTAAGGGGGACGGCCGCCGCTGAAGCTTTCTTT.

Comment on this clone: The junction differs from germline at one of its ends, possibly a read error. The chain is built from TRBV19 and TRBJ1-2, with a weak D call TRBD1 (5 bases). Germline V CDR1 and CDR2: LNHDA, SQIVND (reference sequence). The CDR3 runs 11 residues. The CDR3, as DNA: TGTGCCAGTAGTATAGAGAGAGACAGAGCCTTC. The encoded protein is CASSIERDRAF.

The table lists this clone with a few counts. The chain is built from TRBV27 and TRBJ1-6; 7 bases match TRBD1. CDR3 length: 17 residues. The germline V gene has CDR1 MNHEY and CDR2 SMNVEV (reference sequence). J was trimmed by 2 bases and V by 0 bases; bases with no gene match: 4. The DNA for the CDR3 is TGTGCCAGCAGTTTATCGGGTCAGGGGGCCTATAATTCACCCCTCCACTTT. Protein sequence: CASSLSGQGAYNSPLHF.

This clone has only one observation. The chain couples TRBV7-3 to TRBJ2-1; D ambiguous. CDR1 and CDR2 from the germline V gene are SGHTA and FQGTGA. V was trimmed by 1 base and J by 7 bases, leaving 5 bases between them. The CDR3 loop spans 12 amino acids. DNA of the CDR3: TGTGCCAGCAGCTTAATCGGGAATGAGCAGTTCTTC. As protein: CASSLIGNEQFF.

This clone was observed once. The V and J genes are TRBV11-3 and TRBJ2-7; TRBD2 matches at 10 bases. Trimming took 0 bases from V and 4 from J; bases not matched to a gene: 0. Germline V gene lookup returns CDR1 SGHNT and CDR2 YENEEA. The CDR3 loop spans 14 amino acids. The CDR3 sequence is CASSLEAGGYEQYF. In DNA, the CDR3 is TGTGCCAGCAGCTTAGAAGCGGGAGGGTACGAGCAGTACTTC.

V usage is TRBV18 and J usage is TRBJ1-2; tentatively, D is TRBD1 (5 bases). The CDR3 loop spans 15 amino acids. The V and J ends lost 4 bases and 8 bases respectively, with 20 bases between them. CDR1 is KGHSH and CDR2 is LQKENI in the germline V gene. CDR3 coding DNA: TGTGCCAGCTCACTCCCCGACAGCCCGGAGGGAGGCTACACCTTC. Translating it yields CASSLPDSPEGGYTF.

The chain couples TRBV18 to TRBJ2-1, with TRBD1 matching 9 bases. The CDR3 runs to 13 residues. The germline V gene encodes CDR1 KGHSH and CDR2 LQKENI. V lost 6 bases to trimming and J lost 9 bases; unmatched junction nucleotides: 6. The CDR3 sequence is CASSPGTGIEQFF. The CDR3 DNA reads TGTGCCAGCTCTCCCGGGACAGGGATTGAGCAGTTCTTC.

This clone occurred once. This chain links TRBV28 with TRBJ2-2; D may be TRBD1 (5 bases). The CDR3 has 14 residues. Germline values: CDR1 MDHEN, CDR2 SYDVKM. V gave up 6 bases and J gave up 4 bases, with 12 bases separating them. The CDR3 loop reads CASSQGWGTGELFF. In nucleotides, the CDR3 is TGTGCCAGCAGCCAGGGCTGGGGCACCGGGGAGCTGTTTTTT.

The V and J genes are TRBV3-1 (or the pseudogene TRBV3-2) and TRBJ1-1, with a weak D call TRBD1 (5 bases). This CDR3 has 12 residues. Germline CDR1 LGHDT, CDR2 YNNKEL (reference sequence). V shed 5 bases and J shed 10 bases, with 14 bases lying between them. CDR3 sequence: CASSVGPEGAFF. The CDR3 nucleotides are TGTGCCAGCAGCGTGGGACCCGAGGGAGCTTTCTTT.

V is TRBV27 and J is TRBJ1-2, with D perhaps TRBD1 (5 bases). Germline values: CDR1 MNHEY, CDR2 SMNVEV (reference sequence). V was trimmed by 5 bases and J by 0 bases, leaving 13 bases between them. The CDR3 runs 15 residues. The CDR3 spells CASSPRGRSNYGYTF. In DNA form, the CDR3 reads TGTGCCAGCAGTCCCCGGGGACGGTCTAACTATGGCTACACCTTC.